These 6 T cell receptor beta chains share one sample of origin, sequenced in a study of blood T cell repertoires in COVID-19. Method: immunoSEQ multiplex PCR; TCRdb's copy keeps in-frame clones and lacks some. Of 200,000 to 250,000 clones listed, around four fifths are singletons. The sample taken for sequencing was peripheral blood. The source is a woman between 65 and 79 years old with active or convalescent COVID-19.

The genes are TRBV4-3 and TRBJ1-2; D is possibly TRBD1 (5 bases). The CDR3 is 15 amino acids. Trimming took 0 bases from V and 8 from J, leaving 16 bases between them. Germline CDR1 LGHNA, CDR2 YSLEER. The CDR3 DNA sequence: TGCGCCAGCAGCCAAGAGGGTAGGGCAGGGTACGGCTACACCTTC. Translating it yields CASSQEGRAGYGYTF.

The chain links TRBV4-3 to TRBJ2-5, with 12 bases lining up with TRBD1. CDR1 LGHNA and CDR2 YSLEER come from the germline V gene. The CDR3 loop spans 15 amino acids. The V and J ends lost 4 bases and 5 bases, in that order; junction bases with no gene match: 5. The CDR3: CASSPGTGGSETQYF. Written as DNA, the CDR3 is TGCGCCAGCAGCCCCGGGACAGGGGGCTCTGAGACCCAGTACTTC.

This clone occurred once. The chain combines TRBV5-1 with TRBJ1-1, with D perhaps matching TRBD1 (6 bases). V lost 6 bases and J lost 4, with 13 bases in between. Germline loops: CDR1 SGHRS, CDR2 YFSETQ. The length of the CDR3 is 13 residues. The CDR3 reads CASNQGGATEAFF. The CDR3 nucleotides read TGCGCCAGCAACCAAGGGGGGGCCACTGAAGCTTTCTTT.

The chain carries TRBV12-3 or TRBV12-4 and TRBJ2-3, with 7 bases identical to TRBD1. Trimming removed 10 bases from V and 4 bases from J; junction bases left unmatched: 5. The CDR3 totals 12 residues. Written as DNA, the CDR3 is TGTGCCACCTCCGGGACAGCAGATACGCAGTATTTT. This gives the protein CATSGTADTQYF.

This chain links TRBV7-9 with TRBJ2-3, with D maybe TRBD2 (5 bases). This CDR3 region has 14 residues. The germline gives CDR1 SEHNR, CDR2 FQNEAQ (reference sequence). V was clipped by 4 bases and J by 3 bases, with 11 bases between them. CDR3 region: CASSSQGRTDTQYF. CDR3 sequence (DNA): TGTGCCAGCAGCTCCCAAGGGAGAACAGATACGCAGTATTTT.

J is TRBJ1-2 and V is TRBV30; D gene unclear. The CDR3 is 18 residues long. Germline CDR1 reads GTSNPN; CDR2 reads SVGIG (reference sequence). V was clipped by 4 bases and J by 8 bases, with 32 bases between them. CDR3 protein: CAWNPPGRYPQQRRGYTF. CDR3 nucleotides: TGTGCCTGGAATCCCCCAGGCAGATACCCTCAACAAAGGCGCGGCTACACCTTC.